These 19 T cell receptor beta chains came from one sample sequenced in a study of OX40 agonist ivuxolimab in advanced cancers. The assay was immunoSEQ multiplex PCR, and TCRdb's table has in-frame clones only and misses some. The sample holds about 59,000 clones, around 92% seen once. This sample comprised CD4+ or CD8+ T cells sorted from blood, obtained in a trial of the OX40 agonist ivuxolimab. Every receptor here comes from an adult with an advanced solid tumor such as melanoma, head and neck, liver or kidney cancer.

The gene calls are TRBV4-3 and TRBJ1-5; TRBD1 matches at 7 bases. This CDR3 region has 15 residues. Germline CDR1 reads LGHNA; CDR2 reads YSLEER. Trimming took 4 bases from V and 8 from J; bases not matched to a gene: 11. Here the CDR3 reads CASSRVTGTGEPQHF. In nucleotides, the CDR3 is TGCGCCAGCAGCCGAGTGACAGGGACCGGTGAGCCCCAGCATTTT.

The genes are TRBV2 and TRBJ2-1; no clear D gene. From germline, CDR1 is SNHLY and CDR2 FYNNEI. The CDR3 runs 15 residues. The V end lost 2 bases, the J end lost 4 bases, and 12 bases lay between the germline ends. The CDR3 region is CASSEWLVPYNEQFF. The CDR3 nucleotides read TGTGCCAGCAGTGAATGGCTAGTTCCTTACAATGAGCAGTTCTTC.

J is TRBJ1-5 and V is TRBV4-1; D is perhaps TRBD1 (6 bases). The CDR3 is 15 amino acids. CDR1 and CDR2 (germline): MGHRA, YSYEKL. The V end lost 4 bases, the J end lost 0 bases, and 10 bases lay between the germline ends. This CDR3 is CASSPRGGSNQPQHF. CDR3 in DNA: TGCGCCAGCAGCCCTAGGGGGGGTAGCAATCAGCCCCAGCATTTT.

V usage is TRBV15 and J usage is TRBJ2-5, with 8 bases lining up with TRBD2. The V gene end was trimmed by 8 bases and the J gene end by 2 bases; junction bases not matched to a gene: 10. Germline CDR1 and CDR2: LNHNV and YYDKDF (reference sequence). The CDR3 loop spans 15 amino acids. The CDR3 is CATSRGGSYQETQYF. The CDR3 DNA reads as TGTGCCACCTCCCGGGGGGGGAGTTATCAAGAGACCCAGTACTTC.

A remark on this clone: Germline is not matched at one junction end, which may reflect a read error. This chain links TRBV15 with TRBJ1-2; 8 nucleotides match TRBD1. Germline values: CDR1 LNHNV, CDR2 YYDKDF (reference sequence). The CDR3 has 12 residues. CDR3 sequence (DNA): TGTGCCACCAGCCGAGACAGGGGCGGCTACACCTTC. It specifies CATSRDRGGYTF.

The rearrangement joins TRBV9 to TRBJ1-4; D remains unclear. The CDR3 runs 13 residues. V lost 3 bases to trimming and J lost 5 bases, with 8 bases between them. Germline V gene lookup returns CDR1 SGDLS and CDR2 YYNGEE. The CDR3 region is CASSGLSNEKLFF. The CDR3, as DNA: TGTGCCAGCAGCGGACTTTCAAATGAAAAACTGTTTTTT.

The CDR3 DNA reads as TGCGCCAGCAGCCCAATGACCCTAGATACGCAGTATTTT. Translated, it gives CASSPMTLDTQYF. V and J are TRBV4-3 and TRBJ2-3; D gene ambiguous. The CDR3 covers 13 residues. V shed 4 bases and J shed 5 bases, with 10 bases lying between them. From germline, CDR1 is LGHNA and CDR2 YSLEER.

The gene calls are TRBV4-2 and TRBJ1-4; a weak D match, TRBD1 (5 bases). From germline, CDR1 is LGHNA and CDR2 YNFKEQ. The CDR3 runs to 11 residues. Trimming took off 9 bases at V and 6 bases at J, with 8 bases between the two ends. CDR3 loop: CASLGDEKLFF. In nucleotides, the CDR3 is TGTGCCAGTTTGGGGGATGAAAAACTGTTTTTT.

This clone came up a few times. V gene TRBV7-8 combines with J gene TRBJ2-1, with TRBD1 matching 8 bases. Trimming cost V 5 bases and J 0 bases; bases outside gene matches: 3. The CDR3 sequence is 15 residues long. Germline assignment: CDR1 SGHVS and CDR2 FQNEAQ. CDR3 sequence: CASSPGQGSYNEQFF. The CDR3 nucleotides read TGTGCCAGCAGCCCTGGACAGGGCTCCTACAATGAGCAGTTCTTC.

This rearrangement joins TRBV6-1 to TRBJ1-1, with a weak D call TRBD1 (6 bases). Germline V gives CDR1 MNHNS, CDR2 SASEGT. The CDR3 is made up of 16 amino acids. Trimming took 1 base from V and 0 from J, leaving 12 bases between them. In DNA, the CDR3 is TGTGCCAGCAGTGAAGGACTGGGGGCGCTGAACACTGAAGCTTTCTTT. It yields the protein CASSEGLGALNTEAFF.

The chain couples TRBV15 to TRBJ2-1; no definite D call. This CDR3 comprises 14 residues. The germline V and J ends were trimmed by 0 bases and 2 bases, with 5 bases remaining between them. Germline V CDR1 and CDR2: LNHNV, YYDKDF (reference sequence). This CDR3 is CATSRERPYNEQFF. In DNA form, the CDR3 reads TGTGCCACCAGCAGAGAACGGCCCTACAATGAGCAGTTCTTC.

This clone was counted once. This rearrangement joins TRBV9 to TRBJ1-3; no clear D. V lost 0 bases and J 0 bases, leaving 10 bases between the germline ends. Germline V gives CDR1 SGDLS, CDR2 YYNGEE. This CDR3 comprises 16 residues. The CDR3: CASSVGRNPSGNTIYF. CDR3 sequence (DNA): TGTGCCAGCAGCGTAGGCCGGAATCCCTCTGGAAACACCATATATTTT.

The rearrangement joins TRBV27 to TRBJ2-1; 7 bases are a match to TRBD2. Germline loops: CDR1 MNHEY, CDR2 SMNVEV (reference sequence). CDR3 length: 16 residues. The ends lost 5 bases at V and 6 bases at J; junction bases unmatched: 13. In nucleotides, the CDR3 is TGTGCCAGCAGTCCCCTAGCGGTACCCGCGGCCAATGAGCAGTTCTTC. It translates to CASSPLAVPAANEQFF.

This clone has only one observation. The rearrangement uses TRBV6-6 and TRBJ2-7; D is possibly TRBD2 (5 bases). V was pared by 4 bases and J by 9 bases, with 19 bases between. The CDR3 length is 14 residues. Germline V gene data show CDR1 as MNHNY and CDR2 as SVGAGI (reference sequence). The CDR3 nucleotides read TGTGCCAGCAGTTCTATATCTAGCAACAGTTGGCAGTACGTC. Translation gives CASSSISSNSWQYV.

Here the CDR3 DNA reads TGTGCCAGCAGTTTACGACAGGGTGCTGAAGCTTTCTTT. Protein product: CASSLRQGAEAFF. This chain connects TRBV27 to TRBJ1-1; TRBD1 matches 7 bases. CDR3 size: 13 residues. The V gene's germline CDR1 is MNHEY and CDR2 SMNVEV (reference sequence). The trim removed 2 bases at V and 6 bases at J, leaving 3 bases unmatched.

The J gene is TRBJ2-2, the V gene TRBV6-5; D unresolved. Per germline, CDR1 MNHEY and CDR2 SVGAGI. V was shortened by 2 bases and J by 1 base, with 5 bases between the two germline ends. CDR3 length equals 14 residues. The CDR3 DNA sequence: TGTGCCAGCAGTTACATTCAGAACACCGGGGAGCTGTTTTTT. It yields the protein CASSYIQNTGELFF.

This chain joins TRBV4-3 and TRBJ1-2; 10 bases agree with TRBD1. Germline V gene sequence: CDR1 LGHNA, CDR2 YSLEER. The CDR3 loop spans 15 amino acids. V trimming: 1 base; J trimming: 4 bases; junction bases outside the gene matches: 3. The DNA for the CDR3 is TGCGCCAGCAGCCAAGGGACAGGGGGAATCTATGGCTACACCTTC. Translating it yields CASSQGTGGIYGYTF.

The chain links TRBV2 to TRBJ2-5; TRBD2 aligns across 8 bases. The CDR3 sequence is 16 residues long. V trimming: 2 bases; J trimming: 1 base; junction bases outside the gene matches: 6. In germline, CDR1 is SNHLY, CDR2 FYNNEI. The CDR3 reads CASSEMAGGTQETQYF. The CDR3 DNA reads TGTGCCAGCAGTGAAATGGCGGGAGGCACCCAAGAGACCCAGTACTTC. Variable domain in full (rest from reference TRBV2 and TRBJ2-5): EPEVTQTPSHQVTQMGQEVILRCVPISNHLYFYWYRQILGQKVEFLVSFYNNEISEKSEIFDDQFSVERPDGSNFTLKIRSTKLEDSAMYFCASSEMAGGTQETQYFGPGTRLLVL.

This sequence joins TRBV30 and TRBJ1-1, with 8 bases identical to TRBD1. The CDR3 runs to 12 residues. The junction had 1 base not matched to a gene; V was cut back by 4 bases and J by 3 bases. In germline, CDR1 is GTSNPN, CDR2 SVGIG (reference sequence). CDR3 coding DNA: TGTGCCTGGACGGACAGGGACACTGAAGCTTTCTTT. This encodes CAWTDRDTEAFF.